A single sample is the source of the 6 T cell receptor beta chains below, sequenced in a study of a mutant IDH1 vaccine in newly diagnosed glioma. Only in-frame clones appear in the TCRdb table, and some are missing; sequencing was by immunoSEQ multiplex PCR. The table has approximately 67,000 clones, 84% seen once. As to time point: week 23, last vaccination. With topical imiquimod, each dose of the vaccine consisted of 300 ug of mutant IDH1 20-mer peptide. No antigen is known for these receptors. Sequenced here: PBMCs, sampled from a glioma patient whose treatment included an IDH1 peptide vaccine. These receptors were obtained from a man aged 18 to 29 with glioma.

This clone was recorded only once. The V gene is TRBV2, the J gene TRBJ1-2; tentative D call: TRBD1 (6 bases). The germline CDR1 and CDR2 sequences are SNHLY and FYNNEI. The CDR3 extends over 14 amino acids. V lost 4 bases to trimming and J lost 5 bases, with 14 bases between them. CDR3 nucleotide sequence: TGTGCCAGCAGTGTCGGGGGGGGGCCTTATGGCTACACCTTC. This codes for CASSVGGGPYGYTF. The variable domain in full, completed from reference TRBV2 and TRBJ1-2, reads EPEVTQTPSHQVTQMGQEVILRCVPISNHLYFYWYRQILGQKVEFLVSFYNNEISEKSEIFDDQFSVERPDGSNFTLKIRSTKLEDSAMYFCASSVGGGPYGYTFGSGTRLTVV.

This chain connects TRBV19 to TRBJ2-1; D gene unclear. The germline V gene has CDR1 LNHDA and CDR2 SQIVND (reference sequence). The CDR3 is 15 residues long. Trimming shortened V by 4 bases and J by 0 bases, and 10 bases separated the two germline ends. The CDR3 protein is CASSSGVSSYNEQFF. The CDR3 DNA reads TGTGCCAGTAGTAGCGGCGTGAGCTCCTACAATGAGCAGTTCTTC.

CDR3 bases: TGTGCCAGCAGGACAGGGGGCGGTTCTGGCTACACCTTC. This codes for CASRTGGGSGYTF. V gene TRBV6-5 combines with J gene TRBJ1-2, with 10 bases matching TRBD1. Germline V gene sequence: CDR1 MNHEY, CDR2 SVGAGI. CDR3 length: 13 amino acids. The trim removed 6 bases at V and 7 bases at J, leaving 5 bases unmatched.

The rearrangement uses TRBV7-9 and TRBJ1-2; D unclear. From germline, CDR1 is SEHNR and CDR2 FQNEAQ (reference sequence). V shed 1 base and J shed 4 bases, with 10 bases lying between them. The CDR3 consists of 14 residues. The chain's CDR3 is CASSLVPESYGYTF. CDR3 coding DNA: TGTGCCAGCAGCTTAGTTCCAGAGTCCTATGGCTACACCTTC.

This clone was counted a single time. The chain employs TRBV27 and TRBJ1-2; D uncertain. The germline CDR1 and CDR2 sequences are MNHEY and SMNVEV (reference sequence). This CDR3 has 15 amino acids. The V and J ends lost 5 bases and 2 bases respectively, with 15 bases between them. CDR3 sequence: CASSPRLGLNYGYTF. The CDR3 DNA reads TGTGCCAGCAGTCCGCGGCTGGGTTTGAACTATGGCTACACCTTC.

The rearrangement links TRBV7-9 to TRBJ2-1; tentative D call: TRBD2 (6 bases). Between the trimmed V and J ends, which lost 0 bases and 0 bases, there was a span of 6 bases. This CDR3 is 15 amino acids long. CDR1 and CDR2 from the germline V gene are SEHNR and FQNEAQ (reference sequence). The CDR3 DNA sequence: TGTGCCAGCAGCTTAGCCGGGAGCTCCTACAATGAGCAGTTCTTC. It translates to CASSLAGSSYNEQFF.